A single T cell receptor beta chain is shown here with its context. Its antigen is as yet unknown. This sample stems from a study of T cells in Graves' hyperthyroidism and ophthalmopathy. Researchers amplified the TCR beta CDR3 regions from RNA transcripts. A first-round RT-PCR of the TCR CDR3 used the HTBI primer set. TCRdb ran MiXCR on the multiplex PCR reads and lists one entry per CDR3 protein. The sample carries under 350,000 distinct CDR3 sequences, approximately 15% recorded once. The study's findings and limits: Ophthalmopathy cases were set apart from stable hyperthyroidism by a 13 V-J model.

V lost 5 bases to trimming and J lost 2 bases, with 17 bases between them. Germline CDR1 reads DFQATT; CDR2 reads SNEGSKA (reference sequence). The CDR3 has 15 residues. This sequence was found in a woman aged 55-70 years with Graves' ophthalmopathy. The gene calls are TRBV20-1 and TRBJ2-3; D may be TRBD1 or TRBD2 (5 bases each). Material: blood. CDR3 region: CSAAGASRATDTQYF. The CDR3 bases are TGCAGTGCTGCCGGGGCTAGCAGGGCCACAGATACGCAGTATTTT.